The present T cell receptor beta chain was sequenced within a study of response to subunit inactivated influenza vaccine. Study results and limitations: The study's authors posited that every seasonal influenza vaccination enlists few new T cells.

TCRdb independently ran MiXCR on the RT-PCR reads; one entry per CDR3 protein. The profile shows hundreds of thousands of distinct CDR3 sequences, around 13% of them singletons. This CDR3 has 15 amino acids. Germline loops: CDR1 LNHNV, CDR2 YYDKDF (reference sequence). V lost 1 base, J lost 5 bases, and 4 bases stayed unmatched. About this clonotype: The antigen remains unidentified.

V is TRBV15 and J is TRBJ1-1, with 10 bases fitting TRBD1. This sequence was found in a man aged 45-65 years who received an inactivated influenza vaccine. Sequencing was performed on PBMCs from blood, taken approximately 15 days before vaccination. CDR3 sequence reads: CATSRGQGAGTEAFF. DNA for the CDR3: TGTGCCACCAGCAGAGGACAGGGGGCTGGGACTGAAGCTTTCTTT.